Below are 6 T cell receptor beta chains sequenced from a single sample in a study of control samples from healthy donors and cancer patients. Clones were sequenced by immunoSEQ multiplex PCR, and TCRdb holds only the in-frame ones, with some missing. The sample shows some 410,000 clones, roughly 90% of them seen only once. The sequenced material came from PBMCs. These receptor sequences come from a man in his forties or fifties with head and neck cancer.

The CDR3 sequence is CASSLGPDGDEQFF. CDR3 nucleotides: TGTGCCAGCAGCTTAGGCCCAGACGGGGATGAGCAGTTCTTC. The chain is built from TRBV7-3 and TRBJ2-1, with D perhaps TRBD2 (5 bases). This CDR3 comprises 14 residues. The germline V and J ends were trimmed by 2 bases and 8 bases, with 13 bases remaining between them. CDR1 is SGHTA, CDR2 FQGTGA, per germline.

The chain links TRBV3-1 (or the pseudogene TRBV3-2) to TRBJ2-3; D gene unclear. This CDR3 has 14 amino acids. The V end was cut by 0 bases, the J end by 2 bases, with 6 bases between. Germline-derived CDR1 and CDR2 are LGHDT and YNNKEL (reference sequence). In DNA form, the CDR3 reads TGTGCCAGCAGCCAAGATTGGGCCACAGATACGCAGTATTTT. The encoded protein is CASSQDWATDTQYF.

This sequence joins TRBV4-3 and TRBJ1-2, with 9 bases that match TRBD1. Germline V gene data show CDR1 as LGHNA and CDR2 as YSLEER. The V and J ends lost 4 bases and 0 bases, in that order; junction bases with no gene match: 3. This CDR3 has 15 residues. DNA of the CDR3: TGCGCCAGCAGCCGGGACAGGGACTCTAACTATGGCTACACCTTC. The encoded protein is CASSRDRDSNYGYTF.

This clone showed up just once. V and J are TRBV7-3 and TRBJ2-7; the match to TRBD1 covers 7 bases. V gave up 6 bases and J gave up 9 bases; unmatched junction bases: 11. The CDR3 has 13 residues. CDR1 and CDR2 from the germline V gene are SGHTA and FQGTGA. The CDR3 loop reads CASRGQAGFRQYF. The CDR3 DNA follows: TGTGCCAGCAGAGGACAGGCGGGCTTTCGGCAGTACTTC.

The chain carries TRBV6-2 or TRBV6-3 and TRBJ2-7; TRBD1 matches 7 bases. Germline CDR1 MNHEY, CDR2 SVGEGT. CDR3 length: 16 amino acids. V trimming: 6 bases; J trimming: 9 bases; junction bases outside the gene matches: 20. Here the CDR3 reads CASSGKTGPVGTGQYF. In DNA form, the CDR3 reads TGTGCCAGCAGCGGCAAGACAGGGCCGGTCGGCACTGGGCAGTACTTC.

For this clone: Other DNA sequences in the sample encode the same CDR3. DNA of the CDR3: TGTGCCACCAGTGGTGGGGAGGGAACAGATACGCAGTATTTT. Translating it yields CATSGGEGTDTQYF. The rearrangement joins TRBV24-1 to TRBJ2-3; 7 bases align to TRBD2. The germline CDR1 and CDR2 sequences are KGHDR and SFDVKD. V was clipped by 5 bases and J by 3 bases; unmatched bases: 4. This CDR3 spans 14 amino acids.